This is a list of T cell receptor beta chains from one sample in a study of shared clonotypes between healthy human individuals. The repertoire was sequenced with immunoSEQ multiplex PCR; TCRdb's copy has only in-frame clones and lacks some. The table includes 2 million to 3 million clones, roughly 93% detected once. The sequenced sample consisted of naive CD4+ T cells from PBMCs. Receptors were obtained from a man between 18 and 35 years old in good health. Some clones in this sample may be carry-over from other donors' samples. Both conserved end residues are part of each CDR3. D genes are given only for firm matches. Only part of the rows carry a size: once, few, many, or a class if the clone is expanded.

size	V	D	J	CDR3	DNA
.	TRBV20-1	.	TRBJ2-7	CSARGIYEQYF	TGCAGTGCTAGGGGTATCTACGAGCAGTACTTC
.	TRBV7-6	.	TRBJ2-4	CASSRGGGPKNIQYF	TGTGCCAGCAGCCGCGGTGGAGGTCCTAAAAACATTCAGTACTTC
.	TRBV29-1	.	TRBJ2-5	CSVEDRGRETQYF	TGCAGCGTTGAAGATCGGGGGCGGGAGACCCAGTACTTC
.	TRBV18	TRBD2	TRBJ2-7	CASSPSGSSHEQYF	TGTGCCAGCTCACCTAGCGGGAGTTCCCACGAGCAGTACTTC
.	TRBV5-1	TRBD2	TRBJ2-3	CASSVLGGATDTQYF	TGCGCCAGCAGCGTATTGGGAGGGGCCACAGATACGCAGTATTTT
.	TRBV2	.	TRBJ2-1	CASSGLTKGNEQFF	TGTGCCAGCAGTGGCCTCACCAAGGGCAATGAGCAGTTCTTC
.	TRBV29-1	TRBD1	TRBJ2-7	CSVAGQGAILYEQYF	TGCAGCGTTGCGGGACAGGGGGCGATTCTCTACGAGCAGTACTTC
few	TRBV30	.	TRBJ1-5	CAWSGGADSQPQHF	TGTGCCTGGAGTGGGGGGGCCGATAGTCAGCCCCAGCATTTT
.	TRBV11-2	.	TRBJ1-1	CASSFTTNTEAFF	TGTGCCAGCAGCTTTACTACGAACACTGAAGCTTTCTTT
.	TRBV25-1	TRBD2	TRBJ2-3	CASSEFRAGGTDTQYF	TGTGCCAGCAGTGAATTCCGAGCGGGAGGGACAGATACGCAGTATTTT
.	TRBV27	.	TRBJ1-5	CASSPRIGGQPQHF	TGTGCCAGCAGCCCGAGAATAGGAGGTCAGCCCCAGCATTTT
.	TRBV6-1	TRBD2	TRBJ2-5	CASSDSGGGWETQYF	TGTGCCAGCAGTGATTCTGGCGGGGGATGGGAGACCCAGTACTTC